Listed here are 30 T cell receptor beta chains from one sample, sequenced in a study of blood T cell repertoires in COVID-19. Data came from immunoSEQ multiplex PCR; TCRdb stores just in-frame clones and leaves some out. Of 200,000 or so clones in the sample, around 79% were seen once. What was sequenced was peripheral blood. Receptor source: a man aged 55-75 years with active or convalescent COVID-19.

The chain carries TRBV10-3 and TRBJ1-1, with 12 bases matching TRBD1. The V segment lost 5 bases and the J segment 4 bases; nucleotides outside the gene matches: 8. The CDR3 extends over 16 amino acids. Germline CDR1 reads ENHRY; CDR2 reads SYGVKD. The CDR3 is CAISTGTGGTITEAFF. In DNA, the CDR3 is TGTGCCATCAGTACCGGGACAGGGGGCACAATCACTGAAGCTTTCTTT.

This clone was seen just once. The V gene is TRBV5-1, the J gene TRBJ2-1; maybe TRBD2 (5 bases). Trimming removed 1 base from V and 7 bases from J, with 12 bases in between. The CDR3 is made up of 14 amino acids. CDR1 and CDR2 (germline): SGHRS, YFSETQ. CDR3 DNA: TGCGCCAGCAGCTTGATATCAGGCGGGAATGAGCAGTTCTTC. It specifies CASSLISGGNEQFF.

The V gene is TRBV18, the J gene TRBJ2-1, with TRBD2 identical over 9 bases. Trimming removed 5 bases from V and 8 bases from J; junction bases left unmatched: 16. CDR3 length: 17 residues. Per germline, CDR1 KGHSH and CDR2 LQKENI. The CDR3 spells CASSTLLAGGPSDEQFF. The CDR3 DNA sequence: TGTGCCAGCTCAACCTTGCTGGCGGGAGGGCCAAGCGATGAGCAGTTCTTC.

This rearrangement joins TRBV3-1 (or the pseudogene TRBV3-2) to TRBJ1-2; D is undetermined. The length of the CDR3 is 11 residues. The germline V gene has CDR1 LGHDT and CDR2 YNNKEL (reference sequence). V gave up 7 bases and J gave up 6 bases, with 9 bases separating them. CDR3 sequence reads: CASKSPNGYTF. Written as DNA, the CDR3 is TGTGCCAGCAAATCCCCAAATGGCTACACCTTC.

This rearrangement joins TRBV5-1 to TRBJ2-1; TRBD1 matches at 9 bases. The CDR3 contains 15 residues. The germline V gene encodes CDR1 SGHRS and CDR2 YFSETQ. The V and J ends lost 0 bases and 11 bases, in that order; junction bases with no gene match: 9. This CDR3 is CASSLAGGQGRQQFF. For the CDR3, the DNA is TGCGCCAGCAGCTTGGCGGGGGGACAGGGTCGGCAGCAGTTCTTC.

V usage is TRBV5-1 and J usage is TRBJ1-1; D is undetermined. CDR3 size: 14 residues. Germline V gives CDR1 SGHRS, CDR2 YFSETQ. V was shortened by 0 bases and J by 0 bases, with 6 bases between the two germline ends. The CDR3 reads CASSLDSVNTEAFF. CDR3 DNA sequence: TGCGCCAGCAGCTTGGACTCCGTGAACACTGAAGCTTTCTTT.

The chain combines TRBV6-2 or TRBV6-3 with TRBJ2-1; 8 bases are a match to TRBD2. The V and J ends lost 5 bases and 2 bases, in that order; junction bases with no gene match: 2. This CDR3 is built from 14 residues. Germline V gene lookup returns CDR1 MNHEY and CDR2 SVGEGT. The CDR3 spells CASSGLATYNEQFF. In DNA, the CDR3 is TGTGCCAGCAGTGGACTAGCAACCTACAATGAGCAGTTCTTC.

The genes are TRBV5-5 and TRBJ2-3; tentatively, D is TRBD2 (5 bases). V was clipped by 1 base and J by 2 bases, with 11 bases between them. Germline CDR1 is SGHKS and CDR2 is YYEKEE (reference sequence). The CDR3 runs 15 residues. CDR3 amino acids: CASSLSMRATDTQYF. The CDR3 DNA follows: TGTGCCAGCAGCTTGTCGATGAGGGCCACAGATACGCAGTATTTT.

The rearrangement joins TRBV18 to TRBJ2-5; 12 positions match TRBD2. Germline assignment: CDR1 KGHSH and CDR2 LQKENI. The V segment lost 4 bases and the J segment 2 bases; nucleotides outside the gene matches: 11. The CDR3 has 18 amino acids. CDR3 sequence reads: CASSRYQTSGSFQETQYF. CDR3 coding DNA: TGTGCCAGCTCACGATACCAGACTAGCGGGAGTTTTCAAGAGACCCAGTACTTC.

The CDR3 sequence is CASNPTGWGTQYF. The CDR3 DNA sequence: TGTGCCAGCAATCCTACAGGGTGGGGGACCCAGTACTTC. The chain is built from TRBV28 and TRBJ2-5; possibly TRBD1 for D (6 bases). Germline values: CDR1 MDHEN, CDR2 SYDVKM. V dropped 7 bases and J dropped 7 bases, with 16 bases sitting between them. CDR3 length equals 13 residues.

This chain links TRBV30 with TRBJ1-1; 8 bases fit TRBD1. This CDR3 has 13 amino acids. CDR1 is GTSNPN, CDR2 SVGIG, per germline (reference sequence). Trimming took 2 bases from V and 11 from J; bases not matched to a gene: 10. CDR3 loop: CAWSSSRGQEAFF. The CDR3 nucleotides are TGTGCCTGGAGTAGCTCCAGGGGGCAGGAGGCTTTCTTT. Complete variable domain (other parts from reference TRBV30 and TRBJ1-1): SQTIHQWPATLVQPVGSPLSLECTVEGTSNPNLYWYRQAAGRGLQLLFYSVGIGQISSEVPQNLSASRPQDRQFILSSKKLLLSDSGFYLCAWSSSRGQEAFFGQGTRLTVV.

This clone was observed once. The V gene is TRBV28, the J gene TRBJ2-1, with 7 nucleotides matching TRBD1. CDR3 length equals 14 residues. With V trimmed by 6 bases and J by 8 bases, 10 bases remained unmatched. Germline assignment: CDR1 MDHEN and CDR2 SYDVKM. In DNA form, the CDR3 reads TGTGCCAGCAGCTTTCCCGACAGGGTACATGAGCAGTTCTTC. Its translation is CASSFPDRVHEQFF. The full variable domain, in which reference TRBV28 and TRBJ2-1 provide the parts outside the CDR3, is DVKVTQSSRYLVKRTGEKVFLECVQDMDHENMFWYRQDPGLGLRLIYFSYDVKMKEKGDIPEGYSVSREKKERFSLILESASTNQTSMYLCASSFPDRVHEQFFGPGTRLTVL.

This chain connects TRBV2 to TRBJ1-5, with TRBD1 identical over 8 bases. Germline trimming cut 7 bases from V and 5 bases from J; bases unmatched to any gene: 7. The CDR3 consists of 14 residues. Per the germline V gene, CDR1 is SNHLY and CDR2 is FYNNEI. DNA of the CDR3: TGTGCCAGCACCTGGCAGGGGGCGGATCAGCCCCAGCATTTT. This translates into CASTWQGADQPQHF.

The chain carries TRBV6-2 or TRBV6-3 and TRBJ2-7; D call uncertain. The length of the CDR3 is 13 residues. CDR1 and CDR2 (germline): MNHEY, SVGEGT. V lost 5 bases, J lost 2 bases, and 10 bases lay in between. CDR3 sequence: CASSPPGTYEQYF. DNA for the CDR3: TGTGCCAGCAGTCCCCCTGGCACCTACGAGCAGTACTTC.

This rearrangement joins TRBV5-4 to TRBJ2-7, with 9 bases that match TRBD1. Germline V gene data show CDR1 as SGHNT and CDR2 as YYREEE (reference sequence). CDR3 size: 13 residues. V lost 5 bases and J lost 0; bases outside the gene matches: 0. The CDR3 coding sequence is TGTGCCAGCAGGGGACAGGGCTCCTACGAGCAGTACTTC. Its protein is CASRGQGSYEQYF. Full variable domain (outside the CDR3, taken from reference TRBV5-4 and TRBJ2-7): ETGVTQSPTHLIKTRGQQVTLRCSSQSGHNTVSWYQQALGQGPQFIFQYYREEENGRGNFPPRFSGLQFPNYSSELNVNALELDDSALYLCASRGQGSYEQYFGPGTRLTVT.

This clone was counted only a few times. The chain joins TRBV27 to TRBJ2-1; a weak D match, TRBD1 (6 bases). There are 18 residues in the CDR3. Germline CDR1 is MNHEY and CDR2 is SMNVEV (reference sequence). V dropped 3 bases and J dropped 4 bases, with 22 bases sitting between them. For the CDR3, the DNA is TGTGCCAGCAGTTTCGAAAGGGGGAGCGGAAGATTATACAATGAGCAGTTCTTC. Protein product: CASSFERGSGRLYNEQFF.

This clone was observed a handful of times. This chain links TRBV18 with TRBJ2-1; D uncertain. The CDR3 spans 12 residues. Trimming pared 6 bases from V and 5 bases from J, leaving 8 bases between. Germline V gives CDR1 KGHSH, CDR2 LQKENI. CDR3 region: CASSLLNNEQFF. The DNA of the CDR3 is TGTGCCAGCTCCCTATTGAACAATGAGCAGTTCTTC. Looking up the rest from reference TRBV18 and TRBJ2-1 gives the full variable domain: NAGVMQNPRHLVRRRGQEARLRCSPMKGHSHVYWYRQLPEEGLKFMVYLQKENIIDESGMPKERFSAEFPKEGPSILRIQQVVRGDSAAYFCASSLLNNEQFFGPGTRLTVL.

In its sample, this clone was seen a few times. The J gene is TRBJ2-5, the V gene TRBV24-1; D gene ambiguous. The CDR3 consists of 13 residues. From germline, CDR1 is KGHDR and CDR2 SFDVKD. The V and J ends lost 1 base and 3 bases respectively, with 5 bases between them. CDR3 in DNA: TGTGCCACCAGTGATTTTCGGGAAGAGACCCAGTACTTC. It specifies CATSDFREETQYF.

The chain carries TRBV6-5 and TRBJ1-1; TRBD1 is a possible D gene (5 bases). The germline V and J ends were trimmed by 2 bases and 1 base, with 14 bases remaining between them. The CDR3 has 16 amino acids. Germline values: CDR1 MNHEY, CDR2 SVGAGI. The CDR3 bases are TGTGCCAGCAGTTACACAAATGGGGGGGGGAACACTGAAGCTTTCTTT. Protein product: CASSYTNGGGNTEAFF.

In its sample, this clone was seen once. This sequence joins TRBV28 and TRBJ2-7; the D gene is possibly TRBD2 (6 bases). Germline CDR1 is MDHEN and CDR2 is SYDVKM. The CDR3 covers 15 residues. V dropped 6 bases and J dropped 3 bases, with 18 bases sitting between them. The CDR3 DNA reads TGTGCCAGCAGCCCCCCGCGGCGGGGAGACTACGAGCAGTACTTC. Translated: CASSPPRRGDYEQYF.

The V call is TRBV30, the J call TRBJ2-7; maybe TRBD2 (6 bases). Deletions cut 5 bases from V and 4 bases from J, with 18 bases between. The CDR3 loop spans 14 amino acids. In germline, CDR1 is GTSNPN, CDR2 SVGIG (reference sequence). This chain's CDR3 is CAWGRRGNSYEQYF. CDR3 coding DNA: TGTGCCTGGGGACGTCGGGGGAATAGTTACGAGCAGTACTTC.

The rearrangement joins TRBV7-3 to TRBJ2-2, with 8 nucleotides matching TRBD1. Trimming cost V 5 bases and J 2 bases; bases outside gene matches: 7. Per germline, CDR1 SGHTA and CDR2 FQGTGA. This CDR3 has 16 amino acids. The CDR3 reads CASSLSGGFNTGELFF. CDR3 DNA: TGTGCCAGCAGCCTCTCAGGGGGCTTTAACACCGGGGAGCTGTTTTTT.

The chain combines TRBV5-1 with TRBJ2-3, with TRBD2 matching over 11 bases. This CDR3 has 16 residues. The J segment lost 4 bases and the V segment lost 5 bases, leaving 9 bases of the junction unmatched. Germline V gene lookup returns CDR1 SGHRS and CDR2 YFSETQ. In DNA form, the CDR3 reads TGCGCCAGCAGGGAGGAACTAGCGGGAGTGGCAGATACGCAGTATTTT. The encoded protein is CASREELAGVADTQYF.

This sequence joins TRBV28 and TRBJ2-7, with D possibly being TRBD2 (7 bases). This CDR3 region has 15 residues. V was shortened by 5 bases and J by 4 bases, with 18 bases between the two germline ends. Germline V CDR1 and CDR2: MDHEN, SYDVKM. The CDR3 DNA reads as TGTGCCAGCAGTATCCGGGACACCGGGGGGTACGAGCAGTACTTC. Its protein is CASSIRDTGGYEQYF.

The chain combines TRBV4-2 with TRBJ2-7, with a tentative D call TRBD1 (6 bases). V was cut by 0 bases and J by 6 bases, with 6 bases left in between. Per the germline V gene, CDR1 is LGHNA and CDR2 is YNFKEQ. The CDR3 has 12 amino acids. CDR3 sequence reads: CASSQDRGEQYF. The CDR3 bases are TGTGCCAGCAGCCAAGACAGGGGCGAGCAGTACTTC.

This clone has only one observation. The germline gene is not matched at one end of the junction; a read error may be the cause. The chain uses TRBV2 and TRBJ1-2, with TRBD1 as a possible D gene (5 bases). This CDR3 is built from 13 residues. CDR1 and CDR2 (germline): SNHLY, FYNNEI. CDR3: CASSEARRAGVLF. In DNA, the CDR3 is TGTGCCAGCAGTGAAGCGCGCCGGGCGGGGGTCCTCTTC. Looking up the rest from reference TRBV2 and TRBJ1-2 gives the full variable domain: EPEVTQTPSHQVTQMGQEVILRCVPISNHLYFYWYRQILGQKVEFLVSFYNNEISEKSEIFDDQFSVERPDGSNFTLKIRSTKLEDSAMYFCASSEARRAGVLFGSGTRLTVV.

The chain uses TRBV14 and TRBJ2-7; perhaps TRBD2 as D (5 bases). Trimming stripped 1 base from V and 4 bases from J, with 5 bases between. CDR3 size: 12 residues. The germline gives CDR1 SGHDN, CDR2 FVKESK. CDR3 sequence (DNA): TGTGCCAGCAGCCAAGCGGGATACGAGCAGTACTTC. Amino acids: CASSQAGYEQYF.

The chain joins TRBV24-1 to TRBJ2-3; 7 bases agree with TRBD1. The CDR3 has 16 amino acids. V shed 4 bases and J 3 bases; nucleotides not matched to a gene: 9. Germline V CDR1 and CDR2: KGHDR, SFDVKD. CDR3 amino acids: CATSDLDRDLTDTQYF. The DNA of the CDR3 is TGTGCCACCAGTGACCTTGACAGGGATCTAACAGATACGCAGTATTTT.

The chain is built from TRBV4-2 and TRBJ2-5; tentatively, D is TRBD2 (6 bases). V gave up 4 bases and J gave up 5 bases, with 11 bases separating them. The CDR3 sequence is 13 residues long. Germline lookup yields CDR1 LGHNA and CDR2 YNFKEQ. This CDR3 reads CASSPRLGETQYF. CDR3 nucleotide sequence: TGTGCCAGCAGCCCTAGACTAGGTGAGACCCAGTACTTC.

In this sample, this clone turned up a few times. V and J are TRBV2 and TRBJ1-1; D uncertain. V was cut by 6 bases and J by 4 bases, with 12 bases left in between. The length of the CDR3 is 13 residues. Germline V gene sequence: CDR1 SNHLY, CDR2 FYNNEI. CDR3: CASRLGRGTEAFF. In DNA, the CDR3 is TGTGCCAGCAGACTTGGACGGGGCACTGAAGCTTTCTTT.